These T cell receptor beta chains were read from a single sample in a study of blood T cell repertoires in COVID-19. The repertoire was sequenced with immunoSEQ multiplex PCR; TCRdb's copy has only in-frame clones and lacks some. The sample records about 270,000 clones, around nine tenths being singletons. Sequencing was performed on PBMCs or T cells enriched from blood (not recorded which). Receptors were obtained from a young woman who had recovered from COVID-19. Both conserved end residues are part of each CDR3. D genes are given only for firm matches.

TRBV7-8	TRBJ2-2	TRBD2	CASSRSGRAHTGELFF	TGTGCCAGCAGCCGCAGCGGGAGGGCCCACACCGGGGAGCTGTTTTTT
TRBV9	TRBJ2-1	NA	CASSPRQHNEQFF	TGTGCCAGCAGCCCTAGACAGCACAATGAGCAGTTCTTC
TRBV27	TRBJ2-3	NA	CASKLVGPSDTQYF	TGTGCCAGCAAACTTGTGGGGCCTTCGGATACGCAGTATTTT
TRBV29-1	TRBJ1-1	NA	CSVDGLAVTEAFF	TGCAGCGTTGATGGGTTAGCTGTCACTGAAGCTTTCTTT
TRBV6-2/TRBV6-3	TRBJ2-1	NA	CASSYIPTVDFSNNEQFF	TGTGCCAGCAGTTACATCCCGACAGTAGATTTCTCGAACAATGAGCAGTTCTTC
TRBV5-6	TRBJ1-1	NA	CASNREDRWDTEAFF	TGTGCCAGCAACCGGGAAGACCGATGGGACACTGAAGCTTTCTTT
TRBV18	TRBJ2-7	NA	CASSPGLSYEQYF	TGTGCCAGCTCGCCGGGACTCTCCTACGAGCAGTACTTC
TRBV9	TRBJ2-5	NA	CASSSGETQYF	TGTGCCAGCAGCTCCGGGGAGACCCAGTACTTC
TRBV5-4	TRBJ2-3	NA	CASSYPTDTQYF	TGTGCCAGCAGCTATCCGACAGATACGCAGTATTTT
TRBV5-8	TRBJ1-4	NA	CASRLPGGGAREKLFF	TGTGCCAGCAGGCTCCCCGGTGGGGGGGCGAGGGAAAAACTGTTTTTT